This entry lists 29 T cell receptor beta chains sequenced from one sample in a study of blood T cell repertoires in COVID-19 (dated by TCRdb to 2018 to 2021). The library was generated by the immunoSEQ multiplex PCR assay. In its TCRdb copy, this immuneACCESS table keeps in-frame sequences only and misses some clones. Where compared with another copy, unresolved V genes explain less than half of these, and the others have no known cause. This sample is represented by some 240,000 clones; 90% of them were singletons. About 2% of the sample goes to the ten largest clones. Source material: peripheral blood. The receptors originated from a woman aged 55-69 years with COVID-19, enrolled during active disease.

This chain links TRBV5-1 with TRBJ2-2; D possibly corresponds to TRBD2 (5 bases). CDR3 size: 17 residues. V dropped 0 bases and J dropped 4 bases, with 16 bases sitting between them. Germline V gives CDR1 SGHRS, CDR2 YFSETQ. The CDR3 loop reads CASSLALDSEGTGELFF. The CDR3 DNA reads as TGCGCCAGCAGCTTGGCCTTGGATTCCGAGGGCACCGGGGAGCTGTTTTTT.

V is TRBV5-1 and J is TRBJ1-6; 10 bases map to TRBD1. Germline V gene sequence: CDR1 SGHRS, CDR2 YFSETQ. This CDR3 comprises 15 residues. V dropped 3 bases and J dropped 8; count of bases not matched to a gene: 5. The DNA of the CDR3 is TGCGCCAGCAGCTCGGGACAGGGGTACGATTCACCCCTCCACTTT. It yields the protein CASSSGQGYDSPLHF.

This chain links TRBV30 with TRBJ1-6; 8 nucleotides match TRBD1. Per the germline V gene, CDR1 is GTSNPN and CDR2 is SVGIG (reference sequence). The CDR3 is made up of 17 amino acids. J lost 10 bases, V lost 0 bases, and 14 bases had no gene match. This CDR3 reads CAWSVGYSGQGNSPLHF. The DNA for the CDR3 is TGTGCCTGGAGTGTTGGGTACAGTGGACAGGGAAACTCACCCCTCCACTTT.

J is TRBJ2-7 and V is TRBV27, with 11 nucleotides matching TRBD1. This CDR3 spans 15 amino acids. The J segment lost 9 bases and the V segment lost 5 bases, leaving 12 bases of the junction unmatched. Germline assignment: CDR1 MNHEY and CDR2 SMNVEV (reference sequence). CDR3 loop: CASSKGQGGTYWQYF. The CDR3 DNA is TGTGCCAGCAGTAAGGGACAGGGGGGTACCTATTGGCAGTACTTC.

The chain couples TRBV3-1 (or the pseudogene TRBV3-2) to TRBJ1-4, with 8 bases fitting TRBD1. The CDR3 totals 16 residues. V lost 4 bases, J lost 3 bases, and 7 bases stayed unmatched. CDR1 LGHDT and CDR2 YNNKEL come from the germline V gene (reference sequence). The chain's CDR3 is CASSRRGQGANEKLFF. CDR3 sequence (DNA): TGTGCCAGCAGCCGCAGAGGACAGGGAGCTAATGAAAAACTGTTTTTT.

CDR3 protein: CASRRTGPLFNQPQHF. CDR3 bases: TGTGCAAGTCGCCGGACAGGGCCCTTATTCAATCAGCCCCAGCATTTT. The genes are TRBV12-2 and TRBJ1-5; the tabulated D call, TRBD1, remains unverified against the DNA. TRBV12-2 is labeled a pseudogene. This CDR3 comprises 16 residues.

This clone was counted a single time. The chain employs TRBV5-1 and TRBJ2-2; the D is unclear. The CDR3 consists of 13 residues. The V end was cut by 0 bases, the J end by 6 bases, with 6 bases between. Germline CDR1 SGHRS, CDR2 YFSETQ. CDR3 in amino acids: CASSLGGAGELFF. CDR3 nucleotide sequence: TGCGCCAGCAGCTTGGGCGGCGCCGGGGAGCTGTTTTTT.

J is TRBJ2-3 and V is TRBV6-5, with 12 bases aligning to TRBD2. This CDR3 is built from 14 residues. Germline CDR1 is MNHEY and CDR2 is SVGAGI. Trimming cost V 6 bases and J 4 bases; bases outside gene matches: 2. This CDR3 reads CASRRTSGADTQYF. The CDR3 nucleotides read TGTGCCAGCAGAAGGACTAGCGGGGCAGATACGCAGTATTTT.

The V call is TRBV27, the J call TRBJ1-5; possible D gene TRBD1, 5 bases. Germline CDR1 and CDR2: MNHEY and SMNVEV (reference sequence). V lost 10 bases to trimming and J lost 8 bases, with 15 bases between them. The CDR3 runs 12 residues. The DNA for the CDR3 is TGTGCCACCCGTCGGGGAGGGGAGCCCCAGCATTTT. Translating it yields CATRRGGEPQHF.

The rearrangement uses TRBV19 and TRBJ2-2; D possibly corresponds to TRBD2 (5 bases). The germline gives CDR1 LNHDA, CDR2 SQIVND (reference sequence). This CDR3 is built from 16 residues. Trimming removed 2 bases from V and 6 bases from J, with 16 bases in between. CDR3 DNA: TGTGCCAGTAGTATACGAGAGGGATACCGTTCCGGGGAGCTGTTTTTT. Amino acids: CASSIREGYRSGELFF. The full variable domain, rest sourced from reference TRBV19 and TRBJ2-2, is DGGITQSPKYLFRKEGQNVTLSCEQNLNHDAMYWYRQDPGQGLRLIYYSQIVNDFQKGDIAEGYSVSREKKESFPLTVTSAQKNPTAFYLCASSIREGYRSGELFFGEGSRLTVL.

This sequence joins TRBV13 and TRBJ1-3; possible D gene TRBD1, 5 bases. This CDR3 spans 15 amino acids. Germline CDR1 is PRHDT and CDR2 is FYEKMQ (reference sequence). V was clipped by 1 base and J by 1 base, with 8 bases between them. Here the CDR3 reads CASSLERGSGNTIYF. CDR3 in DNA: TGTGCCAGCAGCTTAGAACGGGGGTCTGGAAACACCATATATTTT.

CDR3 coding DNA: TGTGCCAGCAGTTACGACAGGGGTAGATTAAACAATGAGCAGTTCTTC. Translating it yields CASSYDRGRLNNEQFF. This chain connects TRBV6-2 or TRBV6-3 to TRBJ2-1; 8 bases align to TRBD1. CDR3 length: 16 residues. The germline CDR1 and CDR2 sequences are MNHEY and SVGEGT. J lost 5 bases, V lost 2 bases, and 8 bases had no gene match.

The chain uses TRBV5-4 and TRBJ2-3; a weak D match, TRBD2 (5 bases). V was trimmed by 4 bases and J by 3 bases, leaving 12 bases between them. CDR3 length: 14 amino acids. CDR1 is SGHNT, CDR2 YYREEE, per germline (reference sequence). DNA for the CDR3: TGTGCCAGCAGCCTCGTAGTAGCGACAGATACGCAGTATTTT. This sequence encodes CASSLVVATDTQYF.

The chain links TRBV19 to TRBJ2-5; 10 positions match TRBD2. Germline loops: CDR1 LNHDA, CDR2 SQIVND (reference sequence). This CDR3 spans 13 amino acids. V shed 7 bases and J 5 bases; nucleotides not matched to a gene: 4. The CDR3 is CASKLAGHETQYF. In DNA form, the CDR3 reads TGTGCCAGTAAACTAGCGGGGCACGAGACCCAGTACTTC.

In its sample, this clone was seen once. The chain has TRBV11-2 and TRBJ2-7; no firm D call. The CDR3 spans 13 residues. In germline, CDR1 is SGHAT, CDR2 FQNNGV. With 5 bases removed from V and 4 bases from J, the gap between germline ends came to 12 bases. In DNA, the CDR3 is TGTGCCAGCAGCCGAGACCCTAGATACGAGCAGTACTTC. Encoded protein: CASSRDPRYEQYF.

The chain joins TRBV7-2 to TRBJ1-4; no reliable D call. Trimming pared 5 bases from V and 8 bases from J, leaving 15 bases between. The CDR3 sequence is 14 residues long. Per the germline V gene, CDR1 is SGHTA and CDR2 is FQGNSA. The CDR3 spells CASSPLRVGEKLFF. Written as DNA, the CDR3 is TGTGCCAGCAGCCCCTTGAGGGTAGGAGAAAAACTGTTTTTT.

V and J are TRBV5-1 and TRBJ1-2, with TRBD1 as a possible D gene (5 bases). V was trimmed by 5 bases and J by 4 bases, leaving 9 bases between them. CDR3 size: 12 residues. Germline V CDR1 and CDR2: SGHRS, YFSETQ. The CDR3 region is CASSTGGYGYTF. The CDR3 nucleotides are TGCGCCAGCAGTACCGGGGGCTATGGCTACACCTTC.

J is TRBJ2-1 and V is TRBV4-2, with TRBD2 matching 10 bases. The germline gives CDR1 LGHNA, CDR2 YNFKEQ. J was trimmed by 5 bases and V by 1 base; bases with no gene match: 5. The CDR3 is 16 residues long. The CDR3 nucleotides are TGTGCCAGCAGCCAAGGAGCGGGACTAGCGAACAATGAGCAGTTCTTC. Translating it yields CASSQGAGLANNEQFF.

The chain couples TRBV11-2 to TRBJ1-1; 7 bases are a match to TRBD1. This CDR3 has 14 amino acids. V gave up 6 bases and J gave up 11 bases; unmatched junction bases: 15. Germline-derived CDR1 and CDR2 are SGHAT and FQNNGV. The CDR3 nucleotides are TGTGCCAGCAGATGGACAGGACTTGAACGGGAGGCTTTCTTT. Its protein is CASRWTGLEREAFF.

The V gene is TRBV6-5, the J gene TRBJ2-2, with 11 bases that match TRBD1. CDR1 and CDR2 from the germline V gene are MNHEY and SVGAGI. V gave up 7 bases and J gave up 4 bases; unmatched junction bases: 2. The CDR3 has 14 residues. DNA of the CDR3: TGTGCCAGCACTGGACAGGGGGCCACCGGGGAGCTGTTTTTT. Protein: CASTGQGATGELFF.

The rearrangement uses TRBV6-5 and TRBJ1-1; 8 bases are shared with TRBD1. The V gene end was trimmed by 5 bases and the J gene end by 4 bases; junction bases not matched to a gene: 3. This CDR3 has 13 residues. Germline V gene lookup returns CDR1 MNHEY and CDR2 SVGAGI. The CDR3 coding sequence is TGTGCCAGCAGTATACAGGGGGGCACTGAAGCTTTCTTT. Residues: CASSIQGGTEAFF.

This clone was detected once. The chain recombines TRBV5-6 with TRBJ1-3; TRBD1 is a possible D gene (6 bases). There are 15 residues in the CDR3. The ends were cut back, 1 base at V and 8 bases at J, with 16 bases in the middle. Germline values: CDR1 SGHDT, CDR2 YYEEEE. The CDR3 sequence: CASSLMHRVDDTIYF. CDR3 sequence (DNA): TGTGCCAGCAGCTTGATGCACAGGGTCGACGACACCATATATTTT.

The J gene is TRBJ2-5, the V gene TRBV24-1; perhaps TRBD2 as D (5 bases). V gave up 12 bases and J gave up 2 bases, with 12 bases separating them. The CDR3 spans 12 residues. CDR1 is KGHDR and CDR2 is SFDVKD in the germline V gene. In DNA, the CDR3 is TGTGCCCGCGGCGGGTTTCAAGAGACCCAGTACTTC. Its translation is CARGGFQETQYF.

This rearrangement joins TRBV11-2 to TRBJ1-2; TRBD1 aligns across 10 bases. The CDR3 runs 15 residues. Germline CDR1 reads SGHAT; CDR2 reads FQNNGV. After removal of 5 bases from V and 4 bases from J, the junction contained 7 bases not matched to a gene. CDR3 DNA sequence: TGTGCCAGCAGCCGAGAGGACAGGGGGGGCTATGGCTACACCTTC. It encodes CASSREDRGGYGYTF.

The rearrangement links TRBV6-6 to TRBJ1-6, with no clear D. CDR1 and CDR2 (germline): MNHNY, SVGAGI (reference sequence). Trimming shortened V by 7 bases and J by 6 bases, and 19 bases separated the two germline ends. CDR3 length: 16 residues. This CDR3 reads CASTPSAGQPNSPLHF. CDR3 in DNA: TGTGCCAGCACACCCTCAGCGGGCCAGCCTAATTCACCCCTCCACTTT.

The chain combines TRBV27 with TRBJ1-2; D unclear. V was pared by 1 base and J by 13 bases, with 16 bases between. Germline V gene sequence: CDR1 MNHEY, CDR2 SMNVEV (reference sequence). This CDR3 has 13 amino acids. Written as DNA, the CDR3 is TGTGCCAGCAGTTTATTGACGGGGTCGGGGTTCACCTTC. This translates into CASSLLTGSGFTF.

As for this clone: Other nucleotide sequences from this sample produce the same CDR3. CDR3 coding DNA: TGTGCCAGTCAGGGGGCCTACGAGCAGTACTTC. Translating it yields CASQGAYEQYF. The chain employs TRBV19 and TRBJ2-7, with 7 bases identical to TRBD1. The CDR3 extends over 11 amino acids. CDR1 and CDR2 from the germline V gene are LNHDA and SQIVND (reference sequence). V lost 8 bases to trimming and J lost 2 bases; unmatched junction nucleotides: 0.

The chain links TRBV25-1 to TRBJ1-5, with 10 nucleotides matching TRBD1. This CDR3 is built from 14 residues. The germline V gene has CDR1 MGHDK and CDR2 SYGVNS. J lost 8 bases, V lost 9 bases, and 10 bases had no gene match. The CDR3 sequence: CARPLRDRGKPQHF. In DNA form, the CDR3 reads TGTGCCAGACCCCTGCGGGACAGGGGCAAGCCCCAGCATTTT.

The gene calls are TRBV11-1 and TRBJ1-6, with 9 bases that match TRBD1. The CDR3 loop spans 15 amino acids. Germline V gene sequence: CDR1 SGHAT, CDR2 FQDESV (reference sequence). V was pared by 5 bases and J by 7 bases, with 6 bases of the junction left unmatched. In DNA form, the CDR3 reads TGTGCCAGCAGCCAAGGGACAGGGTGGAATTCACCCCTCCACTTT. Protein: CASSQGTGWNSPLHF.